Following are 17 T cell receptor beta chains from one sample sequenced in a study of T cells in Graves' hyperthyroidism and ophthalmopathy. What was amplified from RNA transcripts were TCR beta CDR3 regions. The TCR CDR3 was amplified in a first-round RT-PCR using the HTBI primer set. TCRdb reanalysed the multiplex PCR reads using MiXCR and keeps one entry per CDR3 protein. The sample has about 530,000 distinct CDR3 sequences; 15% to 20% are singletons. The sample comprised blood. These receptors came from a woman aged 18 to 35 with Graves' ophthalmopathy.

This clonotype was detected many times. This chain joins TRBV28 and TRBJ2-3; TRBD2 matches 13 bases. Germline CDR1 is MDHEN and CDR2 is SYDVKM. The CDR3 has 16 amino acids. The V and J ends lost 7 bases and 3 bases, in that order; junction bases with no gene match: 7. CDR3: CASNGLAGVRTDTQYF. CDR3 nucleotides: TGTGCCAGCAATGGACTAGCGGGAGTTCGAACAGATACGCAGTATTTT. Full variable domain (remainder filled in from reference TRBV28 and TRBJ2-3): DVKVTQSSRYLVKRTGEKVFLECVQDMDHENMFWYRQDPGLGLRLIYFSYDVKMKEKGDIPEGYSVSREKKERFSLILESASTNQTSMYLCASNGLAGVRTDTQYFGPGTRLTVL.

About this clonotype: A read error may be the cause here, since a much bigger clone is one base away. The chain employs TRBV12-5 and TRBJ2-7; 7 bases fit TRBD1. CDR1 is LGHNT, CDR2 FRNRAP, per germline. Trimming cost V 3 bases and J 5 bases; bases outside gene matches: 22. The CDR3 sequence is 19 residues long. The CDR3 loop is CASGFNLGLNPDRVHEQYF. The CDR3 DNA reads TGTGCTAGTGGTTTCAACTTGGGGCTTAACCCAGACAGGGTGCACGAGCAGTACTTC.

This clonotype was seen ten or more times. In DNA form, the CDR3 reads TGTGCCTGGAGTGGGGGAGGGAGCTCCTACAATGAGCAGTTCTTC. As protein: CAWSGGGSSYNEQFF. V and J are TRBV30 and TRBJ2-1; 7 bases are a match to TRBD2. The V and J ends lost 1 base and 0 bases, in that order; junction bases with no gene match: 3. Germline CDR1 reads GTSNPN; CDR2 reads SVGIG (reference sequence). This CDR3 has 15 residues.

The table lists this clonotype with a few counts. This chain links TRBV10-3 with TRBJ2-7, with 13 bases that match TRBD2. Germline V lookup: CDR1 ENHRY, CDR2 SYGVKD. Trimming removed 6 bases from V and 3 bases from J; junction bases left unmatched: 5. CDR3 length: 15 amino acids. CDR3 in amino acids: CAIRRGLAGVYEQYF. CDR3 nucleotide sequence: TGTGCCATCAGAAGAGGACTAGCGGGAGTCTACGAGCAGTACTTC.

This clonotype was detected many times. The chain's CDR3 is CASSELRDKIATNEKLFF. Here the CDR3 DNA reads TGTGCCAGCAGTGAATTGCGGGACAAGATAGCAACTAATGAAAAACTGTTTTTT. The gene calls are TRBV2 and TRBJ1-4; TRBD1 might be the D (6 bases). The CDR3 contains 18 residues. Germline assignment: CDR1 SNHLY and CDR2 FYNNEI. V gave up 2 bases and J gave up 0 bases, with 16 bases separating them.

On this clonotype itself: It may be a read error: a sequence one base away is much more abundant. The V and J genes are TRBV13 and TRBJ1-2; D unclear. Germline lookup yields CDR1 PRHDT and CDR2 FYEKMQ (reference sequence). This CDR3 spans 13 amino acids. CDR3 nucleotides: TGTGCCGGCAGCTTAGGCGGTGCGGATGGCTACACCTTC. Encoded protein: CAGSLGGADGYTF.

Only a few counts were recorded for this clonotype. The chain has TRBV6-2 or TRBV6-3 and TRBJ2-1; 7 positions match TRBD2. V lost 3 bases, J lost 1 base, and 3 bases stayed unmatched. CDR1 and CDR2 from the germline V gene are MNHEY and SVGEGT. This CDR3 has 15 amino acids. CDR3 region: CASSYGEGSYNEQFF. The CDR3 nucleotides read TGTGCCAGCAGTTATGGGGAGGGGTCCTACAATGAGCAGTTCTTC.

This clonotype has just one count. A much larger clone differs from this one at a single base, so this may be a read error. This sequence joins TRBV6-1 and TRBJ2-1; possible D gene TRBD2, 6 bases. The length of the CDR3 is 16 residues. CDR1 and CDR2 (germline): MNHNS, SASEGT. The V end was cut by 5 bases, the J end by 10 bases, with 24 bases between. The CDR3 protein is CASSYLARGTENEQFF. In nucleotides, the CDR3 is TGTGCCAGCAGTTATCTAGCGAGAGGTACTGAAAACGAGCAGTTCTTC.

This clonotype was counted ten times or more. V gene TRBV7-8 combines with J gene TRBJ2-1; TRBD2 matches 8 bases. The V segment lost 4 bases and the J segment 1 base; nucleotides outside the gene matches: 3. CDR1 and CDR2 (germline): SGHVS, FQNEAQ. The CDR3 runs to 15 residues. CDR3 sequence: CASSYSGDSYNEQFF. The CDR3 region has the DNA TGTGCCAGCAGCTATAGCGGGGATTCCTACAATGAGCAGTTCTTC. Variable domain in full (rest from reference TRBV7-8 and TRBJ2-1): GAGVSQSPRYKVAKRGQDVALRCDPISGHVSLFWYQQALGQGPEFLTYFQNEAQLDKSGLPSDRFFAERPEGSVSTLKIQRTQQEDSAVYLCASSYSGDSYNEQFFGPGTRLTVL.

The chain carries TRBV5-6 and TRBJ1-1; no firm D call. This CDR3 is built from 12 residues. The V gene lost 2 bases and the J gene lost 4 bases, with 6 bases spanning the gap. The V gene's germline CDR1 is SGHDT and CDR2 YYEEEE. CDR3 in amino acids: CASSFEFTEAFF. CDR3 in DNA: TGTGCCAGCAGCTTCGAGTTCACTGAAGCTTTCTTT. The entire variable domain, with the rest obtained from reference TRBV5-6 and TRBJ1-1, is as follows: DAGVTQSPTHLIKTRGQQVTLRCSPKSGHDTVSWYQQALGQGPQFIFQYYEEEERQRGNFPDRFSGHQFPNYSSELNVNALLLGDSALYLCASSFEFTEAFFGQGTRLTVV.

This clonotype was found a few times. The CDR3 region has the DNA TGTGCCAGCAGCTCCCGGGGGGCCTGGGCCGAGCAGTACTTC. Translated: CASSSRGAWAEQYF. V gene TRBV5-6 combines with J gene TRBJ2-7; D might be TRBD2 (7 bases). Germline assignment: CDR1 SGHDT and CDR2 YYEEEE. V dropped 3 bases and J dropped 6 bases, with 16 bases sitting between them. The CDR3 extends over 14 amino acids.

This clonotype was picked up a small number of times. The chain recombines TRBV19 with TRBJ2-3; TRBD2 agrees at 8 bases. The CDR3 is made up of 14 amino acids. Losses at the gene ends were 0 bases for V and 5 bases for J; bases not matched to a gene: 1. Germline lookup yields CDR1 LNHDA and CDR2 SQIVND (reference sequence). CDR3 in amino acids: CASSIDGRGDTQYF. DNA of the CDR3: TGTGCCAGTAGTATAGACGGGAGGGGAGATACGCAGTATTTT.

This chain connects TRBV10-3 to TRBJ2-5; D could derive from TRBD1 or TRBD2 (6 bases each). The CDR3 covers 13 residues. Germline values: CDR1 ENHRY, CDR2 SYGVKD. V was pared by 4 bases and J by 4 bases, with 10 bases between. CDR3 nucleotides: TGTGCCATCAGTGGGGGGGCCGGAGAGACCCAGTACTTC. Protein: CAISGGAGETQYF.

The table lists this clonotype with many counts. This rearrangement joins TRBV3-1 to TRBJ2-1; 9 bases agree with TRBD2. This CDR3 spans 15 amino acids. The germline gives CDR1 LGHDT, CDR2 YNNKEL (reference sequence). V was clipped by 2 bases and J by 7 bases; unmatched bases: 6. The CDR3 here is CASSQRSGLANEQFF. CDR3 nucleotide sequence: TGTGCCAGCAGCCAAAGATCGGGACTAGCTAATGAGCAGTTCTTC.

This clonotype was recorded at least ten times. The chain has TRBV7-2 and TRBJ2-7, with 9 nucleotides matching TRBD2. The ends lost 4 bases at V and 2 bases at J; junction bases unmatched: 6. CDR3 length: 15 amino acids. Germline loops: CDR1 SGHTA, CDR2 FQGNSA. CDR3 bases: TGTGCCAGCAGCTATGGGACTAGCCCCGCCTACGAGCAGTACTTC. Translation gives CASSYGTSPAYEQYF.

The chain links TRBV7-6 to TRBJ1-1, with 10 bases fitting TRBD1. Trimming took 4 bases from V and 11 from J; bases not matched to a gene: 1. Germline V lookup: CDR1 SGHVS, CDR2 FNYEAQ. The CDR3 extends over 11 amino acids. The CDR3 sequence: CASSSGQGAFF. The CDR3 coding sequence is TGTGCCAGCAGCTCGGGACAGGGGGCTTTCTTT.

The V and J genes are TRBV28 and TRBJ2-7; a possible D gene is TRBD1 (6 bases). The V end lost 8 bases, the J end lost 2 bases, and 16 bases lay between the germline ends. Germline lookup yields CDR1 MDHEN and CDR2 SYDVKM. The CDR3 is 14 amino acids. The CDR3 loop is CASPPLQGPYEQYF. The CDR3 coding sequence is TGTGCCAGCCCTCCTCTACAGGGCCCCTACGAGCAGTACTTC.